Given below is one T cell receptor (beta chain) in context. Its antigen is still unknown. The use of a sample-barcoded 5' primer and a J-beta primer mix characterized a second PCR of about 7 to 12 cycles. TCRdb re-analysed the 5' RACE reads in MiXCR, keeping a single row per CDR3 protein. The sample contains 780,000 or so distinct CDR3 sequences, about 53% of which appear only once. Per germline, CDR1 DFQATT and CDR2 SNEGSKA (reference sequence). The CDR3 runs to 12 residues. V lost 3 bases to trimming and J lost 7 bases, with 13 bases between them. This sample was taken from a study of blood T cells in healthy people across ages. For the study at large: Capture via template switching afforded approximately one barcoded beta molecule per two T cells.

Overall study results and limits: Per million T cells, TCR beta diversity dropped about linearly as age rose.

This chain links TRBV20-1 with TRBJ2-7; D not resolved. The sequence came from an elderly man in good health. Sample: blood. CDR3 residues: CSARKGYNEQYF. DNA for the CDR3: TGCAGTGCTAGGAAAGGATACAATGAGCAGTACTTC.